This T cell receptor (beta chain) was sequenced during a study of tumor and adjacent non-tumor tissue in lung cancer. The wider study: Patients comprised approximately eleven adenocarcinoma, a couple of squamous cell carcinoma and 1 small cell lung cancer. Approximately 4 million productive TCRbeta reads were obtained per sample on average. The study, taken as a whole, reports: Tumor tissue had significantly higher TCR diversity than normal lung.

The CDR3 is 13 amino acids. The V gene lost 3 bases and the J gene lost 7 bases, with 15 bases spanning the gap. The germline V gene has CDR1 DFQATT and CDR2 SNEGSKA (reference sequence). Three rounds of nested PCR, following a modified ARM-PCR protocol, produced the TCRbeta library. TCRdb itself ran the multiplex PCR reads through MiXCR, one entry per CDR3 protein. The repertoire consists of 75,000 to 100,000 distinct CDR3 sequences, with about 66% occurring once and the leading ten covering 18%. The template was RNA from unsorted bulk tissue. Chemotherapy-naive patients with new lung cancer underwent thoracic surgery in China, August–late 2014. This clonotype was found many times. Its antigen is unknown.

The sample was lung tumor tissue. The chain uses TRBV20-1 and TRBJ1-2, with D possibly being TRBD1 (5 bases). The receptor comes from a man aged 55 to 69 with non-small cell lung cancer. The CDR3 is CSASLGGIRGYTF. As DNA, the CDR3 is TGCAGTGCTAGCCTCGGGGGAATCCGTGGCTACACCTTC.